This TCR beta chain was recorded in a study of T cell responses to AZD1222 COVID-19 vaccine. Generated by immunoSEQ multiplex PCR, the TCRdb table keeps only in-frame clones and is missing some. The data show 150,000 to 200,000 clones, approximately 90% seen once. The sample in question was peripheral blood, obtained on day 0 of AZD1222 vaccination. This TCR was sampled from an adult in good health.

The CDR3 nucleotides read TGTGCCAGCAGCCTCAGGACGGCAACTGGAAACACCATATATTTT. Its translation is CASSLRTATGNTIYF. The chain links TRBV7-6 to TRBJ1-3, with no clear D. There are 15 residues in the CDR3. The germline V and J ends were trimmed by 5 bases and 2 bases, with 13 bases remaining between them. The germline V gene encodes CDR1 SGHVS and CDR2 FNYEAQ. The full variable domain, completed using reference TRBV7-6 and TRBJ1-3, is GAGVSQSPRYKVTKRGQDVALRCDPISGHVSLYWYRQALGQGPEFLTYFNYEAQQDKSGLPNDRFSAERPEGSISTLTIQRTEQRDSAMYRCASSLRTATGNTIYFGEGSWLTVV.